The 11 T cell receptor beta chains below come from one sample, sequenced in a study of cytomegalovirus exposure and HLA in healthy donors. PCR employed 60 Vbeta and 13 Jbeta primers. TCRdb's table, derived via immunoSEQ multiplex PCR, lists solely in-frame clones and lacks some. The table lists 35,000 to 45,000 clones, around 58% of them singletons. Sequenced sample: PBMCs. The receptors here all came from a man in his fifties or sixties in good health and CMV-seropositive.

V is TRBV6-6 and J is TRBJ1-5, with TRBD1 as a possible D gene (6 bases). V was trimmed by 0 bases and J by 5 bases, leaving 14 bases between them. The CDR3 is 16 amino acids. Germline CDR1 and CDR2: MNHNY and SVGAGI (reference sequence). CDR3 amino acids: CASSYSNRASYQPQHF. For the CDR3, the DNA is TGTGCCAGCAGTTACTCGAACAGGGCTTCATATCAGCCCCAGCATTTT.

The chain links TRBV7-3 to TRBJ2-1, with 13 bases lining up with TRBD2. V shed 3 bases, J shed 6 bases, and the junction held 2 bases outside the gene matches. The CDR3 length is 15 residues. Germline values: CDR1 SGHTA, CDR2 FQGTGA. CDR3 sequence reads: CASSFTSGRGNEQFF. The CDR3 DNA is TGTGCCAGCAGCTTCACTAGCGGGAGGGGCAATGAGCAGTTCTTC.

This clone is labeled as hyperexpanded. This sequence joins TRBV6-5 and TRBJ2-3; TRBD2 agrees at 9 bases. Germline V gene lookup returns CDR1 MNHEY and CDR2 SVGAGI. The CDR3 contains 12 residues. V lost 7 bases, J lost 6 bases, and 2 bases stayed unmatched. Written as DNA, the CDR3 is TGTGCCAGCAAGGGACTAGCTGATACGCAGTATTTT. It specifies CASKGLADTQYF.

The DNA for the CDR3 is TGTGCCAGCAGCAAAGTAGCCCGGGCGGAGGCAGATACGCAGTATTTT. It specifies CASSKVARAEADTQYF. The genes are TRBV21-1 and TRBJ2-3; the D call of TRBD2 is as the table states it, not checked on the DNA. TRBV21-1 is designated a pseudogene. The CDR3 covers 16 residues.

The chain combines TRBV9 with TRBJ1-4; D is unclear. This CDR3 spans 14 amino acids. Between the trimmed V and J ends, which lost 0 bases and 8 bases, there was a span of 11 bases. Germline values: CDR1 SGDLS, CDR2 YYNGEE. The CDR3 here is CASSVAGSGEKLFF. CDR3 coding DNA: TGTGCCAGCAGCGTAGCTGGTTCAGGCGAAAAACTGTTTTTT.

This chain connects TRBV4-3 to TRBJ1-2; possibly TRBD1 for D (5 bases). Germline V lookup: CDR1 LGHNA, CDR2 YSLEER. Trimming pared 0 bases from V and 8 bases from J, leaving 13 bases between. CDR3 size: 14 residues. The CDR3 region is CASSQEPDTSGYTF. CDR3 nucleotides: TGCGCCAGCAGCCAAGAACCGGACACGTCCGGCTACACCTTC.

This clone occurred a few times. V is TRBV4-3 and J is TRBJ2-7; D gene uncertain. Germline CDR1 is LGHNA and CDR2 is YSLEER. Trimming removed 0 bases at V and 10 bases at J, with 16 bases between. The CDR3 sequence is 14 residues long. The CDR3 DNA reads TGCGCCAGCAGCCAAGAGTGGGCCTCTGAAGATCAGTACTTC. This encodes CASSQEWASEDQYF.

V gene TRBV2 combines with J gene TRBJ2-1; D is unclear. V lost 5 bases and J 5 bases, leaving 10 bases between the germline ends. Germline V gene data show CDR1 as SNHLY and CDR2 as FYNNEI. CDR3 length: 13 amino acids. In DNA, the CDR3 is TGTGCCAGCAGTTACTCCCTGAACAATGAGCAGTTCTTC. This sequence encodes CASSYSLNNEQFF.

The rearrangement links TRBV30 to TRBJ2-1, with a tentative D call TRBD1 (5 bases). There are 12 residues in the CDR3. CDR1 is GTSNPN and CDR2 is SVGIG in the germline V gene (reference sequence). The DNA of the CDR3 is TGTGCTCAGCAGGGATGGTACAATGAGCAGTTCTTC. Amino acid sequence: CAQQGWYNEQFF.

DNA of the CDR3: TGTGCCACCAGCAGAGATGTCGTGGCCATGAACACTGAAGCTTTCTTT. It encodes CATSRDVVAMNTEAFF. The chain recombines TRBV15 with TRBJ1-1; D is unclear. There are 16 residues in the CDR3. Germline lookup yields CDR1 LNHNV and CDR2 YYDKDF (reference sequence). Deletions cut 0 bases from V and 0 bases from J, with 11 bases between.

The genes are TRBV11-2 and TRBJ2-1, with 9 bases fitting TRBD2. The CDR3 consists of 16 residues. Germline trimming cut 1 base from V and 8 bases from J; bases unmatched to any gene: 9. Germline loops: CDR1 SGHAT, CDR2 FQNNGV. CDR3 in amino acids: CASSLGSSGRYYEQFF. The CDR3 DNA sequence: TGTGCCAGCAGCTTAGGTAGTAGCGGGAGATACTATGAGCAGTTCTTC.